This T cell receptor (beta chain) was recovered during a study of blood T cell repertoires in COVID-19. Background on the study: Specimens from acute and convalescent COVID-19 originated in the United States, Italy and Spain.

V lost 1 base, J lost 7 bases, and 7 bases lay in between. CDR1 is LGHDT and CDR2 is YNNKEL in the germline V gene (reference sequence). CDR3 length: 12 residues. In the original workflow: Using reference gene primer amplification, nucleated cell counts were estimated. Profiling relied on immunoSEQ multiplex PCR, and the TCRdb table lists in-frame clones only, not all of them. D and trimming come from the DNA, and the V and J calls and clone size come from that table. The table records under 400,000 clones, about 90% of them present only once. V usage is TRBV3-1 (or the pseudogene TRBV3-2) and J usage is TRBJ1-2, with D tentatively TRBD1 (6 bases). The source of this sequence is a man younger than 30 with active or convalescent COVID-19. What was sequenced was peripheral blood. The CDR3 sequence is CASSQVDSGYTF. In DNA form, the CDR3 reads TGTGCCAGCAGCCAAGTGGACAGTGGCTACACCTTC.